This T cell receptor beta chain was retrieved from a study of OX40 agonist ivuxolimab in advanced cancers. Study background: Partial responses were achieved by three patients: one hepatocellular carcinoma, two cutaneous melanoma.

The CDR3 is 14 amino acids. Trimming took off 3 bases at V and 4 bases at J, with 12 bases between the two ends. Germline CDR1 is LNHNV and CDR2 is YYDKDF (reference sequence). Here immunoSEQ multiplex PCR was the method, and the copy in TCRdb shows in-frame clones only, minus some. The data show around 63,000 clones, around 86% seen once. Sequencing was performed on CD4+ or CD8+ T cells sorted from blood, taken in a trial of the OX40 agonist ivuxolimab. V is TRBV15 and J is TRBJ1-2; D might be TRBD1 (5 bases). The clonotype originates from an adult with an advanced solid tumor such as melanoma, head and neck, liver or kidney cancer. This CDR3 reads CATSSQRDGYGYTF. The CDR3 DNA sequence: TGTGCCACCAGCAGCCAAAGGGACGGCTATGGCTACACCTTC.